This TCR beta chain is drawn from a study of T cells expressing NK-cell markers. Study-wide background: With respect to HCMV, most of the eight sequenced donors were seropositive, and one was seronegative. Broader study findings: Dominant NKG2C+ clonotypes accounted for roughly 1.0-7.0% of CD8+ T cells in several donors. A few of the donors also had these clonotypes leading their CD3+CD56-NKG2C+ fraction.

TCRdb re-called the 5' RACE reads, yielding one record per CDR3 amino acid sequence without DNA. Recorded for this sample: roughly 390,000 distinct CDR3 sequences. A note on this clonotype: The antigen is unknown.

Germline CDR1 reads SGHNT; CDR2 reads YYREEE (reference sequence). This CDR3 is 14 amino acids long. The sample consisted of blood T cells: a sorted CD56 or NKG2C T cell subset, CD4+ or CD8+ T cells, or bulk PBMC T cells (not recorded which). The TCR originated in a woman in her fifties or sixties in good health. The V call is TRBV5-4, the J call TRBJ2-1; TCRdb's D gene call, TRBD1, goes unchecked for lack of DNA. The CDR3 loop reads CASSPGRLDDEQFF.